This TCR beta chain was captured in a study of CD8+CD57+ T cells in acquired aplastic anemia. Genomic DNA, serving as template, underwent TCR beta VDJ and CDR3 profiling. A single record per CDR3 protein comes from TCRdb applying MiXCR to the reads. The sample lists about 98,000 distinct CDR3 sequences, 65% to 70% seen once, with less than 75% in the top ten. It was patients with CD8+CD57+ cell expansion by flow cytometry who were chosen for sequencing. CDR3 length: 13 amino acids. The germline CDR1 and CDR2 sequences are SGHTA and FQGNSA. V was trimmed by 2 bases and J by 5 bases, leaving 8 bases between them.

Sample: sorted CD4+, CD8+, or CD8+CD57+ T cells (not recorded which) from PBMCs. This receptor was identified in a human donor with aplastic anemia. The chain employs TRBV7-2 and TRBJ2-3; D not certain. CDR3 sequence reads: CASSLSPGDTQYF. The CDR3 bases are TGTGCCAGCAGCTTAAGTCCAGGAGATACGCAGTATTTT.